This TCR beta chain was obtained from a study of Graves' ophthalmopathy and Graves' hyperthyroidism (dated 2018 in TCRdb). Regarding the research as a whole: Peripheral blood samples were taken at the time of initial diagnosis, before any treatment was given. The study used signatures of the TCR beta repertoire to tell Graves' ophthalmopathy apart from Graves' hyperthyroidism and to predict which patients would progress to ophthalmopathy. In total, 135 blood samples were TCR-sequenced: around 42 ophthalmopathy, 75 hyperthyroidism and about 17 hyperthyroidism-to-ophthalmopathy patients. To explore V-J signatures that distinguish ophthalmopathy from hyperthyroidism, a discovery set of about a hundred patients was enrolled, made up of 40 to 45 with ophthalmopathy and under 65 with stable hyperthyroidism. An independent validation cohort was composed of some 19 hyperthyroidism patients and about 16 patients who later progressed from hyperthyroidism to ophthalmopathy. In about six hyperthyroidism patients, the T-cell repertoires found in thyroid tissue were compared with those found in blood. After sampling, hyperthyroidism patients received methimazole starting at 30 mg daily, and ophthalmopathy patients received high-dose intravenous methylprednisolone.

For repertoire sequencing, the TCR beta CDR3 regions were amplified from RNA transcripts. The first round was an RT-PCR using HTBI primers with the Qiagen OneStep RT-PCR kit, and this first round was followed by a second-round multiplex PCR, then size selection and purification. Libraries were sequenced paired-end with 100 bp reads on an Illumina HiSeq2000. For the original study's pipeline: SOAPnuke was used for read processing, and reads with adapters, uncalled bases, a mean Phred below 15, or no exact constant-primer or identifier match were discarded. COPE v1.2.5 was used to merge high-quality paired reads. Clonotypes were defined as unique nucleotide sequences and were aligned to IMGT TRB V, D and J references using MiTCR v1.1. The analysis was limited to V-J combinations with a frequency above 0.0001, which together covered 99.2% of repertoires. For each V-J combination, a TCR clonal expansion and chaos score was defined as the ratio of F50 clonal expansion to chaos observed in the TCRdist matrix. Welch's t-statistics and random forest were used to reduce features to approximately 13 V-J combinations, which were fed into a naive Bayes classifier. The similarity between thyroid and blood repertoires was quantified using the Morisita-Horn index. TCRdb redid the processing of the public reads, applying fastp at Q25 and MiXCR, and retained in-frame beta chains. Rows with one shared CDR3 protein collapse into an entry with the most common genes and DNA. Clone size and V and J calls follow TCRdb, not the original study. This sample comprises hundreds of thousands of distinct CDR3 sequences, around 40% of them detected only once. The top ten clonotypes cover 44% of the sample.

The ophthalmopathy patients had moderately to severely active disease, with a Clinical Activity Score of 3 or higher, a NOSPECS grade of 4 or higher, and a disease duration of less than 3 months. Patients were excluded if they had other autoimmune diseases, uncontrolled infections, pregnancy or lactation. Diagnosis was based on clinical symptoms, serum thyroxine, TRAb, thyroid ultrasound and orbital computed tomography. PBMCs were isolated from more than 8 ml of fresh peripheral blood by Ficoll-Paque density gradient centrifugation. Total RNA was extracted with Trizol reagent and quality-checked on an Agilent 2100 Bioanalyzer. Findings and caveats that apply to the study as a whole: The 13-signature model separated ophthalmopathy from stable hyperthyroidism with roughly 90% sensitivity and almost 84% specificity in cross-validation, and 80%/75% in the test set. In validation, the model predicted ophthalmopathy progression with 70.59% sensitivity and less than 80% specificity; about a dozen predicted patients were CT-confirmed with GO in a median of approximately 6.2 months. No statistical method was used to set the sample size in advance, and the investigators knew which group each participant was assigned to. Among expanded thyroid clonotypes with frequency above 0.001, most also showed up in blood, which suggests that blood repertoires may reflect the thyroid immune response.

CDR1 and CDR2 were assigned from the germline V gene as SGHAT and FQNNGV. Inclusive of the bounding cysteine and phenylalanine, the CDR3 is 13 residues long. The only DNA kept is the CDR3, 39 bases in frame from the first base. Relative to germline, V is 3 bases shorter and J is 11 bases shorter, with 16 bases between their ends. This clonotype appeared a few times. It has no known antigen specificity. Base qualities are missing; no much larger clone stands one base away. The chain links TRBV11-2 with TRBJ1-1, with TRBD1 perhaps the D gene, on 6 matching bases. The TCR was taken from an adult man with Graves' ophthalmopathy. The source material was peripheral blood. CDR3 loop: CASSLGGQRRAFF. The DNA sequence is as follows: TGTGCCAGCAGCTTGGGGGGACAACGGAGGGCTTTCTTT. Supplemented by the reference TRBV11-2 and TRBJ1-1 proteins around the CDR3, the complete variable domain is EAGVAQSPRYKIIEKRQSVAFWCNPISGHATLYWYQQILGQGPKLLIQFQNNGVVDDSQLPKDRFSAERLKGVDSTLKIQPAKLEDSAVYLCASSLGGQRRAFFGQGTRLTVV.